This TCR beta chain was recorded in a study of cytotoxic CD8 clonotypes in ibrutinib-treated CLL. Assay used: immunoSEQ multiplex PCR; TCRdb lists only in-frame clones, some missing. Of about 40,000 clones detected, about 70% appear once; the ten largest clones hold roughly 7%. The sequence was obtained from a human donor with chronic lymphocytic leukemia. This specimen consisted of PBMCs, obtained at disease progression, from a patient treated with ibrutinib.

The CDR3: CASSVDRGYGYTF. CDR3 nucleotide sequence: TGTGCCAGCAGCGTGGACCGGGGATATGGCTACACCTTC. The chain links TRBV5-8 to TRBJ1-2; D unresolved. V shed 4 bases and J shed 5 bases, with 12 bases lying between them. Looked up from germline, CDR1 is SGHTS and CDR2 is YDEGEE. The CDR3 is made up of 13 amino acids.